One and the same sample provided the 18 T cell receptor beta chains below, sequenced in a study of beta chain features in type 1 diabetes. Study outcomes and limitations: Type 1 diabetes patients had moderately but significantly shorter TCRB CDR3s in all four CD4+ subsets.

Since all of the isolated RNA was reverse transcribed, expressed TCRB transcripts were what got sequenced. Generated by immunoSEQ multiplex PCR, the TCRdb table keeps only in-frame clones and is missing some. The sample includes 630,000 or so clones, about 14% seen only once; the top ten take approximately 0.042%. No antigen has been assigned to these receptors. The sample taken for sequencing was naive CD4+ T cells from blood. All receptors derive from a man younger than 35 with type 1 diabetes.

The rearrangement joins TRBV7-9 to TRBJ2-1; D is unclear. Trimming left V 5 bases short and J 12 bases short, with 11 bases between. Germline V gene sequence: CDR1 SEHNR, CDR2 FQNEAQ (reference sequence). The CDR3 length is 11 residues. The CDR3 here is CASSPRSGQFF. The DNA of the CDR3 is TGTGCCAGCAGCCCCAGGAGTGGGCAGTTCTTC.

The chain carries TRBV30 and TRBJ1-5, with D uncertain. Between the trimmed V and J ends, which lost 0 bases and 7 bases, there was a span of 10 bases. The CDR3 covers 13 residues. The germline V gene has CDR1 GTSNPN and CDR2 SVGIG (reference sequence). CDR3 sequence reads: CAWSVRYGQPQHF. The CDR3 DNA follows: TGTGCCTGGAGTGTACGTTATGGCCAGCCCCAGCATTTT. The variable domain in full, with the rest retrieved from reference TRBV30 and TRBJ1-5, is SQTIHQWPATLVQPVGSPLSLECTVEGTSNPNLYWYRQAAGRGLQLLFYSVGIGQISSEVPQNLSASRPQDRQFILSSKKLLLSDSGFYLCAWSVRYGQPQHFGDGTRLSIL.

This clone was found a few times. This chain uses TRBV9 with TRBJ1-1; a possible D gene is TRBD1 (5 bases). V shed 0 bases and J shed 0 bases, with 12 bases lying between them. This CDR3 has 16 amino acids. From germline, CDR1 is SGDLS and CDR2 YYNGEE. The CDR3 here is CASSVGAGFLNTEAFF. The CDR3 nucleotides are TGTGCCAGCAGCGTAGGCGCAGGGTTCCTGAACACTGAAGCTTTCTTT.

The chain carries TRBV25-1 and TRBJ2-1, with D perhaps matching TRBD1 (6 bases). The V end lost 2 bases, the J end lost 3 bases, and 8 bases lay between the germline ends. The CDR3 length is 14 residues. Looked up from germline, CDR1 is MGHDK and CDR2 is SYGVNS. The CDR3 DNA reads TGTGCCAGCAGTGAACAGGGGATCTACAATGAGCAGTTCTTC. This codes for CASSEQGIYNEQFF.

This clone was seen only a few times. This sequence joins TRBV7-2 and TRBJ2-2; 7 bases match TRBD2. Germline loops: CDR1 SGHTA, CDR2 FQGNSA. This CDR3 is built from 18 residues. V lost 1 base to trimming and J lost 6 bases; unmatched junction nucleotides: 14. CDR3 sequence: CASSLVRVWREGAGELFF. In DNA, the CDR3 is TGTGCCAGCAGCTTAGTCCGGGTATGGAGGGAGGGCGCCGGGGAGCTGTTTTTT. The full variable domain, with the rest looked up from reference TRBV7-2 and TRBJ2-2, is GAGVSQSPSNKVTEKGKDVELRCDPISGHTALYWYRQSLGQGLEFLIYFQGNSAPDKSGLPSDRFSAERTGGSVSTLTIQRTQQEDSAVYLCASSLVRVWREGAGELFFGEGSRLTVL.

The CDR3 DNA follows: TGTGCCTGGAGTTTTACAGGAAGTCAGCCCCAGCATTTT. This gives the protein CAWSFTGSQPQHF. The chain combines TRBV30 with TRBJ1-5; maybe TRBD1 (5 bases). Deletions cut 2 bases from V and 6 bases from J, with 11 bases between. This CDR3 is 13 amino acids long. The germline V gene has CDR1 GTSNPN and CDR2 SVGIG (reference sequence).

This clone was detected only a few times. CDR3 sequence reads: CASISAYRVGTGELFF. CDR3 in DNA: TGTGCCAGCATCAGTGCGTACAGGGTCGGAACCGGGGAGCTGTTTTTT. This chain connects TRBV19 to TRBJ2-2, with D perhaps matching TRBD1 (6 bases). V lost 9 bases, J lost 5 bases, and 22 bases lay in between. CDR1 and CDR2 from the germline V gene are LNHDA and SQIVND (reference sequence). This CDR3 comprises 16 residues.

The rearrangement uses TRBV7-9 and TRBJ2-5; no clear D gene. This CDR3 is built from 11 residues. Germline V gene lookup returns CDR1 SEHNR and CDR2 FQNEAQ (reference sequence). Deletions cut 7 bases from V and 4 bases from J, with 7 bases between. CDR3 region: CASTSGETQYF. In nucleotides, the CDR3 is TGTGCCAGCACCTCGGGAGAGACCCAGTACTTC.

The rearrangement links TRBV4-1 to TRBJ2-1, with 15 positions matching TRBD2. J gave up 2 bases and V 2 bases, and 10 bases lay outside the gene matches. This CDR3 comprises 20 residues. CDR1 and CDR2 (germline): MGHRA, YSYEKL. CDR3 bases: TGCGCCAGCAGCCAAATTGGACTAGCGGGAGGGAAGACTACCTACAATGAGCAGTTCTTC. It codes for CASSQIGLAGGKTTYNEQFF.

This chain connects TRBV25-1 to TRBJ2-2; 10 bases match TRBD1. The CDR3 has 18 amino acids. The V gene end was trimmed by 3 bases and the J gene end by 1 base; junction bases not matched to a gene: 8. Per germline, CDR1 MGHDK and CDR2 SYGVNS. For the CDR3, the DNA is TGTGCCAGCAGTGACGGGCGCCGGGACAGGGGGAACACCGGGGAGCTGTTTTTT. Translation gives CASSDGRRDRGNTGELFF.

The CDR3 loop reads CAWRGASPANTIYF. The CDR3 DNA follows: TGTGCCTGGAGGGGGGCCTCGCCAGCGAACACCATATATTTT. The chain joins TRBV30 to TRBJ1-3; perhaps TRBD1 as D (6 bases). The V end lost 3 bases, the J end lost 7 bases, and 16 bases lay between the germline ends. This CDR3 region has 14 residues. Germline values: CDR1 GTSNPN, CDR2 SVGIG (reference sequence).

Turning to this clone: At the DNA level, this CDR3 is encoded by other sequences in the same sample as well. The CDR3 sequence: CASSLTGDTEAFF. CDR3 nucleotides: TGTGCCAGCAGCTTAACAGGGGATACTGAAGCTTTCTTT. The chain is built from TRBV7-3 and TRBJ1-1, with D possibly being TRBD1 (5 bases). Per the germline V gene, CDR1 is SGHTA and CDR2 is FQGTGA. The CDR3 extends over 13 amino acids. V gave up 0 bases and J gave up 5 bases, with 7 bases separating them.

The chain has TRBV2 and TRBJ2-2; a weak D match, TRBD1 (7 bases). Germline V lookup: CDR1 SNHLY, CDR2 FYNNEI. Trimming removed 10 bases at V and 7 bases at J, with 22 bases between. The CDR3 totals 15 residues. The chain's CDR3 is CATRRAGGLVGELFF. CDR3 nucleotides: TGTGCCACAAGGAGGGCAGGGGGTCTCGTCGGGGAGCTGTTTTTT.

V is TRBV2 and J is TRBJ1-2; D is ambiguous. V lost 5 bases, J lost 2 bases, and 12 bases lay in between. The CDR3 sequence is 14 residues long. Germline values: CDR1 SNHLY, CDR2 FYNNEI. CDR3: CASSIRIENYGYTF. The CDR3 nucleotides read TGTGCCAGCAGTATCCGAATTGAGAACTATGGCTACACCTTC. The whole variable domain, remainder taken from reference TRBV2 and TRBJ1-2, is EPEVTQTPSHQVTQMGQEVILRCVPISNHLYFYWYRQILGQKVEFLVSFYNNEISEKSEIFDDQFSVERPDGSNFTLKIRSTKLEDSAMYFCASSIRIENYGYTFGSGTRLTVV.

Comments on this clone: This sample includes further DNA sequences coding for the same CDR3. The V gene is TRBV7-2, the J gene TRBJ2-5; the match to TRBD2 covers 7 bases. The CDR3 runs 14 residues. CDR1 and CDR2 (germline): SGHTA, FQGNSA. The V gene end was trimmed by 3 bases and the J gene end by 2 bases; junction bases not matched to a gene: 3. In DNA form, the CDR3 reads TGTGCCAGCAGCTTTCAGGGAGGGCAAGAGACCCAGTACTTC. This encodes CASSFQGGQETQYF. Using reference TRBV7-2 and TRBJ2-5 for the parts outside the CDR3, the full variable domain is GAGVSQSPSNKVTEKGKDVELRCDPISGHTALYWYRQSLGQGLEFLIYFQGNSAPDKSGLPSDRFSAERTGGSVSTLTIQRTQQEDSAVYLCASSFQGGQETQYFGPGTRLLVL.

The chain is built from TRBV19 and TRBJ2-1; D is uncertain. The V gene lost 6 bases and the J gene lost 14 bases, with 20 bases spanning the gap. This CDR3 is built from 13 residues. Germline CDR1 and CDR2: LNHDA and SQIVND (reference sequence). The CDR3 nucleotides are TGTGCCAGTAGCCAAGGGAAGCGATCTAGAGAGTTCTTC. Amino acids: CASSQGKRSREFF.

There are a few counts of this clone. The chain carries TRBV14 and TRBJ2-5; weak D call: TRBD1 (6 bases). The CDR3 length is 13 residues. Per the germline V gene, CDR1 is SGHDN and CDR2 is FVKESK. With 6 bases removed from V and 1 base from J, the gap between germline ends came to 9 bases. Here the CDR3 reads CASSGQIQETQYF. The DNA for the CDR3 is TGTGCCAGCAGTGGACAGATCCAAGAGACCCAGTACTTC.

This clone has just a few counts. This chain joins TRBV15 and TRBJ2-7; TRBD2 aligns across 7 bases. The germline V gene has CDR1 LNHNV and CDR2 YYDKDF (reference sequence). J gave up 6 bases and V 8 bases, and 13 bases lay outside the gene matches. The CDR3 extends over 14 amino acids. The CDR3 sequence is CATCERGRSSEQYF. CDR3 DNA sequence: TGTGCCACCTGCGAACGCGGGAGATCGTCCGAGCAGTACTTC.